The entry that follows covers one T cell receptor (beta chain) sequence. Its specificity is unknown. The source of the sample is a study of CXCR3-negative and CXCR3-positive naive CD8 T cells. Study conclusions and caveats: With respect to TRBV-TRBJ usage, naive CXCR3-negative and CXCR3-positive cells were similar; memory differed. CXCR3-positive naive cells had more hydrophobic TRB CDR3s than CXCR3-negative naive cells.

The CDR3 contains 14 residues. The libraries of TRB cDNA were prepared using 5' RACE with UMI labels. TCRdb reprocessed the 5' RACE reads and stores each CDR3 protein as one record, lacking DNA. Here the sample table reports about 98,000 distinct CDR3 sequences. Naivety in CD8+ T cells corresponded to a CD45RO-CCR7+CD27+CD95- phenotype. The chain carries TRBV12-3 or TRBV12-4 and TRBJ2-7; checking the TCRdb D call of TRBD1 is not possible without DNA. Material: naive CXCR3+ CD8+ T cells from blood. Subset denoted: CD45RO-CCR7+CD27+CD95- naive CD8+ T cells expressing CXCR3 (TNR3+). The receptor's source is a human donor in good health. Some clones in this sample may be carry-over from other donors' samples. This chain's CDR3 is CASSSGTRPYEQYF.